A selection of T cell receptor beta chains follows, all from one sample in a study of shared clonotypes between healthy human individuals. Method: immunoSEQ multiplex PCR; TCRdb's copy keeps in-frame clones and lacks some. Of some 740,000 clones listed, roughly 92% were seen once; the top ten hold around 24%. Material: naive CD8+ T cells sorted from blood. These receptors all come from a man aged 30-40 years in good health. Each CDR3 is given with its conserved first and last residue. D genes are given only for firm matches. Clone size is not always given. Where it is, it says once, few, many or a class for expanded clones.

d_call	clone_size	cdr3_length	v_call	j_call	cdr3_nt	cdr3_aa
-	-	13	TRBV4-1	TRBJ2-7	TGCGCCAGCAGCCAAGAACCTAGTGCCGAGCAGTACTTC	CASSQEPSAEQYF
-	-	14	TRBV6-6	TRBJ2-5	TGTGCCAGCAGTTACGTCTTAGAGCAAGAGACCCAGTACTTC	CASSYVLEQETQYF
TRBD1	-	18	TRBV18	TRBJ2-7	TGTGCCAGCTCACCGGAGGGACAGGGGCCCTTTAGGCGCTACGAGCAGTACTTC	CASSPEGQGPFRRYEQYF
TRBD1	-	16	TRBV6-1	TRBJ2-1	TGTGCCAGCAGTGAACAGGGGGCAGGGGGTTACAATGAGCAGTTCTTC	CASSEQGAGGYNEQFF
-	-	17	TRBV27	TRBJ2-5	TGTGCCAGCAGCCAGACCGGGGGGCTCGGGGGCCGAGAGACCCAGTACTTC	CASSQTGGLGGRETQYF
-	-	14	TRBV6-4	TRBJ1-2	TGTGCCAGCAGTGAATCGGCCACAAGCTATGGCTACACCTTC	CASSESATSYGYTF
TRBD2	once	15	TRBV2	TRBJ2-5	TGTGCCAGCAGCAGTAGACTAGCGGGACAAGAGACCCAGTACTTC	CASSSRLAGQETQYF
-	-	15	TRBV6-5	TRBJ2-7	TGTGCCAGCAGTTACGGGTTAGCGTCCCTTTACGAGCAGTACTTC	CASSYGLASLYEQYF
-	-	14	TRBV5-1	TRBJ2-7	TGCGCCAGCAGCTCTACAGCCGCTGGGTTGGAGCAGTACTTC	CASSSTAAGLEQYF
-	few	13	TRBV7-9	TRBJ2-5	TGTGCCAGCAGCGCCAGGGGGGCCGAGACCCAGTACTTC	CASSARGAETQYF
-	-	13	TRBV7-2	TRBJ2-7	TGTGCCAGCAGCCATCAGCGAGCCTACGAGCAGTACTTC	CASSHQRAYEQYF
-	-	15	TRBV21-1	TRBJ2-1	TGTGCCAGCAGGATCGACAGGGGGTCGTACAATGAGCAGTTCTTC	CASRIDRGSYNEQFF
-	-	13	TRBV5-4	TRBJ2-1	TGTGCCAGCACTTTGGGGTCCTACAATGAGCAGTTCTTC	CASTLGSYNEQFF
-	once	15	TRBV6-6	TRBJ2-1	TGTGCCAGCAGTTACTCGAGGCTCGAGGGACATGAGCAGTTCTTC	CASSYSRLEGHEQFF
-	-	16	TRBV7-8	TRBJ2-2	TGTGCCAGCAGCTTAACCCGAGTCGCGAACACCGGGGAGCTGTTTTTT	CASSLTRVANTGELFF
TRBD1	-	15	TRBV5-1	TRBJ2-3	TGCGCCAGCAGCCTTCAGGGGGCCACCACAGATACGCAGTATTTT	CASSLQGATTDTQYF
-	-	15	TRBV4-1	TRBJ2-7	TGCGCCAGCAGCCATTCCGGAGGGGAGGCAAGCGAGCAGTACTTC	CASSHSGGEASEQYF
-	-	13	TRBV4-1	TRBJ1-5	TGCGCCAGCAGCCAGATCGGACTGCAGCCCCAGCATTTT	CASSQIGLQPQHF
-	-	13	TRBV12-5	TRBJ2-5	TGTGCTAGTGGTTTGGCCAGGGCGGAGACCCAGTACTTC	CASGLARAETQYF
-	-	11	TRBV10-2	TRBJ2-2	TGCGCCAGCAGTGTCAACGGGGAGCTGTTTTTT	CASSVNGELFF
TRBD1	-	15	TRBV4-3	TRBJ2-2	TGCGCCAGCAGTCCCGGACAGGGGAGGGCCGGGGAGCTGTTTTTT	CASSPGQGRAGELFF
-	-	16	TRBV19	TRBJ2-5	TGTGCCAGTAGTATCGGCTCAGGGGCATACCAAGAGACCCAGTACTTC	CASSIGSGAYQETQYF
TRBD2	few	15	TRBV7-9	TRBJ2-3	TGTGCCAGCAGCTTACTAGCGGGAGTAACAGATACGCAGTATTTT	CASSLLAGVTDTQYF
-	-	14	TRBV4-3	TRBJ1-1	TGCGCCAGCAGCCAAGATGGGATGAGCACTGAAGCTTTCTTT	CASSQDGMSTEAFF
TRBD1	-	15	TRBV7-6	TRBJ1-1	TGTGCCAGCAGCACCGGACAGGGATTGGGCACTGAAGCTTTCTTT	CASSTGQGLGTEAFF
-	-	14	TRBV18	TRBJ2-7	TGTGCCAGCTCACCACCCCAGGGAACCTACGAGCAGTACTTC	CASSPPQGTYEQYF
TRBD2	-	15	TRBV7-9	TRBJ2-3	TGTGCCAGCAGCTTACGGCGGGAGTCCACAGATACGCAGTATTTT	CASSLRRESTDTQYF
-	-	13	TRBV7-9	TRBJ2-3	TGTGCCAGCAGCGCCGACAGTACCGATACGCAGTATTTT	CASSADSTDTQYF
TRBD1	-	15	TRBV6-5	TRBJ1-1	TGTGCCAGCCTAAAACGGACAGGGGGTGGCACTGAAGCTTTCTTT	CASLKRTGGGTEAFF
TRBD2	-	15	TRBV5-4	TRBJ2-7	TGTGCCAGCAGTCCATCCGCTAGCGGGATCTACGAGCAGTACTTC	CASSPSASGIYEQYF
TRBD1	-	16	TRBV25-1	TRBJ2-7	TGTGCCAGCAGTGAATGGGACAGGGTATCTTCCTACGAGCAGTACTTC	CASSEWDRVSSYEQYF
-	-	15	TRBV5-1	TRBJ2-1	TGCGCCAGCAGCTTGGAGGGCCCTTTATACAATGAGCAGTTCTTC	CASSLEGPLYNEQFF
-	-	14	TRBV27	TRBJ1-1	TGTGCCAGCAGTTTTGGGGCGGGCGTCACTGAAGCTTTCTTT	CASSFGAGVTEAFF
-	once	17	TRBV23-1	TRBJ2-1	TGCGCCAGCAGTCTTCTTGTCTTCGCCCGAGTCCCTTGGGAGCAGTTCTTC	CASSLLVFARVPWEQFF
-	-	16	TRBV5-6	TRBJ1-2	TGTGCCAGCAGCTTGGTGGCACAGCCGACTAACTATGGCTACACCTTC	CASSLVAQPTNYGYTF
-	-	11	TRBV5-6	TRBJ2-1	TGTGCCAGCAGCTTGGGGCAAAAGCAGTTCTTC	CASSLGQKQFF
TRBD2	-	16	TRBV9	TRBJ2-1	TGTGCCAGCAGCGTATTAGCACTAGCGGGAGCCGATGAGCAGTTCTTC	CASSVLALAGADEQFF
-	-	16	TRBV7-2	TRBJ2-7	TGTGCCAGCAGCTTATATATTGTGGGGGCGACAGACGAGCAGTACTTC	CASSLYIVGATDEQYF
TRBD2	-	15	TRBV29-1	TRBJ2-1	TGCAGCGTTGTCCTAGCGGGAGTATTCTACAATGAGCAGTTCTTC	CSVVLAGVFYNEQFF
TRBD2	-	16	TRBV5-1	TRBJ2-1	TGCGCCAGCAGCGTGGGGCGTCGGCTAGCGGGCGATGAGCAGTTCTTC	CASSVGRRLAGDEQFF
-	-	14	TRBV7-9	TRBJ2-5	TGTGCCAGCAGCTTAGAGCAGCCGGAAGGGGCCCAGTACTTC	CASSLEQPEGAQYF
-	-	13	TRBV15	TRBJ1-5	TGTGCCACCAGCAGAGATCGCAATCAGCCCCAGCATTTT	CATSRDRNQPQHF
-	-	11	TRBV11-2	TRBJ2-7	TGTGCCAGCAGCGGAGTAAGCGAGCAGTACTTC	CASSGVSEQYF
TRBD2	-	14	TRBV6-5	TRBJ2-7	TGTGCCAGCAGCCAAGATCTAGCGGGAGACGAGCAGTACTTC	CASSQDLAGDEQYF
-	-	14	TRBV6-1	TRBJ2-1	TGTGCCAGCAGCCCGCCTAGGACCTACAATGAGCAGTTCTTC	CASSPPRTYNEQFF
-	-	16	TRBV7-9	TRBJ2-7	TGTGCCAGCAGCTTATCGGGCAGGGGAAAATCCTACGAGCAGTACTTC	CASSLSGRGKSYEQYF